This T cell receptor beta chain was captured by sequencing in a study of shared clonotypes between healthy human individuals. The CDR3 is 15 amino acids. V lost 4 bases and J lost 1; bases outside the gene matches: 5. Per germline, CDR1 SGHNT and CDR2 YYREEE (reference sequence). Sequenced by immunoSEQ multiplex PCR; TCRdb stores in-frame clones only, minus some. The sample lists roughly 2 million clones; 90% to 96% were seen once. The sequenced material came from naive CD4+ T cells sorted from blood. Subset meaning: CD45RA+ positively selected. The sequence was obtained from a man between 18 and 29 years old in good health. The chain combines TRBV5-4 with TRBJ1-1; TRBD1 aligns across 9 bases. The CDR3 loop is CASSGTGRGNTEAFF. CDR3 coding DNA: TGTGCCAGCAGCGGGACAGGGAGGGGGAACACTGAAGCTTTCTTT.